This T cell receptor beta chain stems from a study of cytomegalovirus exposure and HLA in healthy donors. The study's findings and limits: The study flagged roughly 160 TCR beta chains as cytomegalovirus-associated. In all likelihood, a cluster of highly shared sequence variants was a sequencing artifact.

60 Vbeta and 13 Jbeta primers were used in PCR. Under the authors' procedure: Later reanalysis found approximately 76 million unique TCR beta chains, some 10 million of them shared. TCRdb keeps only in-frame clones here, not all; method: immunoSEQ multiplex PCR. V and J calls and clone size follow that table, whereas D and trimming were derived from the DNA. Of fewer than 140,000 clones in the sample, around 76% were seen once. For this clone: Its antigen is still unknown.

CDR1 is SEHNR and CDR2 is FQNEAQ in the germline V gene (reference sequence). Unmatched junction bases numbered 12, after V lost 4 bases and J lost 4 bases. The CDR3 sequence is 18 residues long. When sampled, the donors appeared nominally healthy, though they likely had unrecorded immune exposures. V gene TRBV7-9 combines with J gene TRBJ2-1, with 11 bases matching TRBD2. Sequencing was done on a sample of PBMCs. This TCR derives from a woman aged 50 to 60 in good health and CMV-seropositive. As DNA, the CDR3 is TGTGCCAGCAGCTCCCCTAGGGGCCGACTAGCGGGGTACAATGAGCAGTTCTTC. Its protein product is CASSSPRGRLAGYNEQFF.